One sample yielded the 30 T cell receptor beta chains listed below, sequenced in a study of shared clonotypes between healthy human individuals. The protocol was immunoSEQ multiplex PCR, while the TCRdb copy is restricted to in-frame clones and leaves out a portion. Here the sample spans about 1.5 million clones, roughly 98% being singletons. The sequenced material came from naive CD4+ T cells sorted from blood. The sample's subset: CD45RA+ positively selected. These receptors were collected from a man aged 25-45 years in good health.

The V gene is TRBV29-1, the J gene TRBJ2-5; D is unresolved. V gave up 3 bases and J gave up 6 bases, with 5 bases separating them. The CDR3 length is 10 residues. Germline lookup yields CDR1 SQVTM and CDR2 ANQGSEA. The CDR3 region has the DNA TGCAGCGTTGACGACAAGACCCAGTACTTC. It codes for CSVDDKTQYF.

The chain uses TRBV6-4 and TRBJ2-1; the D is unclear. Germline-derived CDR1 and CDR2 are MRHNA and SNTAGT. Trimming left V 2 bases short and J 9 bases short, with 11 bases between. There are 13 residues in the CDR3. The DNA of the CDR3 is TGTGCCAGCAGTGACGGTCCAGCCCGTGAGCAGTTCTTC. This translates into CASSDGPAREQFF.

This clone was counted once. The chain is built from TRBV9 and TRBJ2-3, with TRBD1 as a possible D gene (7 bases). With 1 base removed from V and 9 bases from J, the gap between germline ends came to 18 bases. The CDR3 has 15 amino acids. Germline-derived CDR1 and CDR2 are SGDLS and YYNGEE. In DNA, the CDR3 is TGTGCCAGCAGCGTAAGGTCTTCGGAGGGGGCAACGCAGTATTTT. Amino acids: CASSVRSSEGATQYF.

V usage is TRBV7-3 and J usage is TRBJ2-3, with D possibly being TRBD1 (5 bases). Germline loops: CDR1 SGHTA, CDR2 FQGTGA. This CDR3 has 14 amino acids. Trimming took off 5 bases at V and 0 bases at J, with 9 bases between the two ends. The CDR3 here is CASSRTLSTDTQYF. The CDR3 DNA reads as TGTGCCAGCAGCCGGACACTAAGCACAGATACGCAGTATTTT.

This rearrangement joins TRBV4-1 to TRBJ2-5, with D hard to call. The CDR3 has 14 residues. From germline, CDR1 is MGHRA and CDR2 YSYEKL. V lost 0 bases and J 13 bases, leaving 18 bases between the germline ends. DNA of the CDR3: TGCGCCAGCAGCCAAGAGCCCCTTCGGCCCGCTCTGTACTTC. Translating gives CASSQEPLRPALYF.

CDR3 region: CASTLVSGRGYNEQFF. CDR3 in DNA: TGTGCCAGTACCCTCGTTAGCGGGAGAGGCTACAATGAGCAGTTCTTC. The chain employs TRBV19 and TRBJ2-1; 9 bases are a match to TRBD2. V shed 7 bases, J shed 3 bases, and the junction held 10 bases outside the gene matches. The germline V gene has CDR1 LNHDA and CDR2 SQIVND (reference sequence). This CDR3 is built from 16 residues.

The chain uses TRBV29-1 and TRBJ2-5; the D is unclear. Trimming shortened V by 8 bases and J by 5 bases, and 33 bases separated the two germline ends. The CDR3 is made up of 18 amino acids. Germline CDR1 SQVTM, CDR2 ANQGSEA. In DNA form, the CDR3 reads TGCAGCCTCAGATACCCCCACCGGTACTCCGGTGGGGTGGAGACCCAGTACTTC. As protein: CSLRYPHRYSGGVETQYF.

This sequence joins TRBV4-3 and TRBJ2-7; D remains unclear. With 0 bases removed from V and 3 bases from J, the gap between germline ends came to 12 bases. The CDR3 has 15 amino acids. Germline lookup yields CDR1 LGHNA and CDR2 YSLEER. CDR3 nucleotide sequence: TGCGCCAGCAGCCAAGATCGCTGGACGATCTACGAGCAGTACTTC. The encoded protein is CASSQDRWTIYEQYF.

A remark on this clone: The sample contains more than one DNA sequence encoding this CDR3. The chain joins TRBV5-5 to TRBJ2-1, with TRBD2 matching over 12 bases. V lost 4 bases to trimming and J lost 4 bases; unmatched junction nucleotides: 3. The V gene's germline CDR1 is SGHKS and CDR2 YYEKEE (reference sequence). The CDR3 is 15 residues long. The CDR3 is CASSRTSGTYNEQFF. The CDR3 DNA follows: TGTGCCAGCAGCAGGACTAGCGGGACATACAATGAGCAGTTCTTC.

The V call is TRBV7-3, the J call TRBJ2-5; D not certain. Looked up from germline, CDR1 is SGHTA and CDR2 is FQGTGA. This CDR3 region has 13 residues. Deletions cut 1 base from V and 1 base from J, with 4 bases between. This CDR3 is CASSLNSQETQYF. CDR3 in DNA: TGTGCCAGCAGCTTAAACAGCCAAGAGACCCAGTACTTC. The full variable domain, rest sourced from reference TRBV7-3 and TRBJ2-5, is GAGVSQTPSNKVTEKGKYVELRCDPISGHTALYWYRQSLGQGPEFLIYFQGTGAADDSGLPNDRFFAVRPEGSVSTLKIQRTERGDSAVYLCASSLNSQETQYFGPGTRLLVL.

V is TRBV18 and J is TRBJ1-2; D is perhaps TRBD1 (6 bases). V was pared by 5 bases and J by 4 bases, with 20 bases between. The CDR3 totals 16 residues. The V gene's germline CDR1 is KGHSH and CDR2 LQKENI. The CDR3 nucleotides read TGTGCCAGCTCAGCCAACTACCGAGGGGGTGTCTATGGCTACACCTTC. Its protein is CASSANYRGGVYGYTF.

The chain recombines TRBV19 with TRBJ1-5; no definite D call. From germline, CDR1 is LNHDA and CDR2 SQIVND (reference sequence). This CDR3 region has 16 residues. V lost 3 bases and J 2 bases, leaving 14 bases between the germline ends. In nucleotides, the CDR3 is TGTGCCAGTAGTATTTGGGAAGGGCCCGGCAATCAGCCCCAGCATTTT. This translates into CASSIWEGPGNQPQHF.

V and J are TRBV14 and TRBJ1-2; 10 bases are shared with TRBD1. V shed 5 bases and J 8 bases; nucleotides not matched to a gene: 11. This CDR3 contains 15 residues. CDR1 is SGHDN and CDR2 is FVKESK in the germline V gene. CDR3 in amino acids: CASSKVGTGVRGYTF. As DNA, the CDR3 is TGTGCCAGCAGCAAAGTCGGGACAGGGGTACGGGGCTACACCTTC.

This clone was seen a single time. This rearrangement joins TRBV5-4 to TRBJ1-5; D unclear. This CDR3 comprises 12 residues. Germline V gene data show CDR1 as SGHNT and CDR2 as YYREEE (reference sequence). V lost 0 bases and J 3 bases, leaving 1 base between the germline ends. In DNA form, the CDR3 reads TGTGCCAGCAGCTTGGACAATCAGCCCCAGCATTTT. It specifies CASSLDNQPQHF.

The chain carries TRBV7-3 and TRBJ1-2, with 7 bases aligning to TRBD1. The germline CDR1 and CDR2 sequences are SGHTA and FQGTGA. CDR3 length equals 18 residues. Trimming removed 5 bases from V and 1 base from J; junction bases left unmatched: 16. The CDR3 is CASSTQGGGRSLNYGYTF. For the CDR3, the DNA is TGTGCCAGCAGCACCCAAGGAGGGGGCCGTTCTCTTAACTATGGCTACACCTTC.

This sequence joins TRBV18 and TRBJ2-6; D is unclear. Germline loops: CDR1 KGHSH, CDR2 LQKENI. The CDR3 consists of 16 residues. Trimming cost V 1 base and J 4 bases, with 11 bases left between them. CDR3 sequence: CASSPRVVSGANVLTF. The CDR3 DNA follows: TGTGCCAGCTCACCACGCGTGGTATCAGGGGCCAACGTCCTGACTTTC.

This chain connects TRBV4-1 to TRBJ2-7, with TRBD2 as a possible D gene (5 bases). The V and J ends lost 1 base and 2 bases respectively, with 9 bases between them. Germline CDR1 reads MGHRA; CDR2 reads YSYEKL. The CDR3 has 14 amino acids. The CDR3 reads CASSQAGVPYEQYF. DNA of the CDR3: TGCGCCAGCAGCCAAGCCGGGGTACCCTACGAGCAGTACTTC.

This chain links TRBV6-5 with TRBJ2-6; D is uncertain. Trimming left V 8 bases short and J 0 bases short, with 11 bases between. CDR1 and CDR2 from the germline V gene are MNHEY and SVGAGI. CDR3 length: 15 residues. The CDR3 region has the DNA TGTGCCAGCGGGAAAAGGGTCTCTGGGGCCAACGTCCTGACTTTC. Its protein product is CASGKRVSGANVLTF.

The chain carries TRBV28 and TRBJ1-2; 8 bases fit TRBD1. The germline V gene has CDR1 MDHEN and CDR2 SYDVKM. V shed 9 bases, J shed 4 bases, and the junction held 10 bases outside the gene matches. The CDR3 is made up of 14 amino acids. This CDR3 reads CASIPGTGIYGYTF. DNA for the CDR3: TGTGCCAGTATTCCCGGGACAGGTATCTATGGCTACACCTTC.

This chain joins TRBV6-6 and TRBJ2-7; a possible D gene is TRBD1 (5 bases). The CDR3 sequence is 14 residues long. The germline V gene encodes CDR1 MNHNY and CDR2 SVGAGI (reference sequence). V lost 2 bases and J lost 1, with 9 bases in between. CDR3 bases: TGTGCCAGCAGTTACCCCACAGGTTCCTACGAGCAGTACTTC. Residues: CASSYPTGSYEQYF.

V is TRBV11-2 and J is TRBJ1-2; D gene ambiguous. Deletions cut 5 bases from V and 0 bases from J, with 19 bases between. This CDR3 contains 17 residues. Per germline, CDR1 SGHAT and CDR2 FQNNGV. The CDR3 nucleotides are TGTGCCAGCAGCCCCCTAAATTGGCGGACGTCTAACTATGGCTACACCTTC. Translation: CASSPLNWRTSNYGYTF.

Remarks on this clone: Other DNA sequences of this sample code for an identical CDR3. This rearrangement joins TRBV6-6 to TRBJ1-1; D remains ambiguous. V was shortened by 1 base and J by 0 bases, with 3 bases between the two germline ends. CDR3 length: 13 residues. CDR1 and CDR2 (germline): MNHNY, SVGAGI (reference sequence). The CDR3 DNA reads TGTGCCAGCAGTTACTTGGTGAACACTGAAGCTTTCTTT. Residues: CASSYLVNTEAFF.

The chain combines TRBV18 with TRBJ2-7; D is undetermined. This CDR3 comprises 17 residues. Germline V gene data show CDR1 as KGHSH and CDR2 as LQKENI. Between the trimmed V and J ends, which lost 2 bases and 6 bases, there was a span of 23 bases. DNA for the CDR3: TGTGCCAGCTCACCAAGTCCTGCGACGTCTGTTGACTCCGAGCAGTACTTC. Translating gives CASSPSPATSVDSEQYF.

The chain carries TRBV12-5 and TRBJ2-5; D remains unclear. Germline V CDR1 and CDR2: LGHNT, FRNRAP. Trimming shortened V by 2 bases and J by 3 bases, and 7 bases separated the two germline ends. The CDR3 length is 13 residues. CDR3 in amino acids: CASGLFGEETQYF. The CDR3 nucleotides are TGTGCTAGTGGTTTGTTTGGTGAAGAGACCCAGTACTTC.

The chain combines TRBV10-2 with TRBJ2-3; D ambiguous. Germline loops: CDR1 WSHSY, CDR2 SAAADI. V was cut by 0 bases and J by 6 bases, with 4 bases left in between. This CDR3 has 12 residues. The chain's CDR3 is CASSESADTQYF. CDR3 nucleotide sequence: TGCGCCAGCAGTGAGTCGGCGGATACGCAGTATTTT.

Details on this clone: Other DNA sequences in the same sample also yield this CDR3. The chain carries TRBV28 and TRBJ1-2, with 8 bases aligning to TRBD1. This CDR3 spans 12 amino acids. CDR1 and CDR2 from the germline V gene are MDHEN and SYDVKM. The V gene end was trimmed by 5 bases and the J gene end by 8 bases; junction bases not matched to a gene: 4. The CDR3 nucleotides read TGTGCCAGCAGTCTCCAGGGGGCCGGCTACACCTTC. It translates to CASSLQGAGYTF.

The V and J genes are TRBV6-5 and TRBJ1-3; no reliable D call. V shed 2 bases and J shed 2 bases, with 10 bases lying between them. The CDR3 loop spans 15 amino acids. Germline loops: CDR1 MNHEY, CDR2 SVGAGI. CDR3 nucleotide sequence: TGTGCCAGCAGTTACAGGAGGACCACTGGAAACACCATATATTTT. The encoded protein is CASSYRRTTGNTIYF.

The chain couples TRBV2 to TRBJ2-3; D ambiguous. Trimming removed 4 bases at V and 2 bases at J, with 10 bases between. Per germline, CDR1 SNHLY and CDR2 FYNNEI. The CDR3 covers 14 residues. CDR3 bases: TGTGCCAGCAGTGGCAGACTTAACACAGATACGCAGTATTTT. It yields the protein CASSGRLNTDTQYF.

This chain uses TRBV29-1 with TRBJ1-1; D might be TRBD1 (5 bases). Germline assignment: CDR1 SQVTM and CDR2 ANQGSEA. V lost 0 bases, J lost 7 bases, and 9 bases lay in between. This CDR3 has 12 residues. CDR3 loop: CSVEDRGREAFF. The CDR3 DNA follows: TGCAGCGTTGAAGATAGGGGTCGTGAAGCTTTCTTT.

J is TRBJ2-1 and V is TRBV11-2; D might be TRBD2 (6 bases). The germline V gene encodes CDR1 SGHAT and CDR2 FQNNGV. Trimming removed 6 bases from V and 4 bases from J, with 10 bases in between. CDR3 length: 13 residues. The CDR3 nucleotides read TGTGCCAGCAGTTCTGGACTATACAATGAGCAGTTCTTC. Translation: CASSSGLYNEQFF.